These 27 T cell receptor beta chains were all obtained from the same sample, sequenced in a study of shared clonotypes between healthy human individuals. The naive CD8 subset, CD45RO-negative cells positively selected for CCR7, excluded terminally differentiated effector memory CD45RA+ cells. Method: immunoSEQ multiplex PCR; TCRdb's copy keeps in-frame clones and lacks some. Of some 2,000,000 clones listed, just under 95% are singletons. Sequenced: naive CD8+ T cells sorted from blood. The source of these receptors is a man in his late teens or twenties in good health.

V gene TRBV4-1 combines with J gene TRBJ1-3; D is undetermined. This CDR3 has 16 amino acids. With 4 bases removed from V and 0 bases from J, the gap between germline ends came to 13 bases. The germline CDR1 and CDR2 sequences are MGHRA and YSYEKL. The CDR3 loop reads CASSPVPGRSGNTIYF. DNA for the CDR3: TGCGCCAGCAGCCCAGTCCCAGGCCGCTCTGGAAACACCATATATTTT.

V usage is TRBV5-6 and J usage is TRBJ2-5; TRBD1 matches at 11 bases. J lost 5 bases, V lost 0 bases, and 3 bases had no gene match. Per the germline V gene, CDR1 is SGHDT and CDR2 is YYEEEE. The CDR3 totals 15 residues. CDR3 protein: CASSLVGQGVETQYF. The DNA of the CDR3 is TGTGCCAGCAGCTTGGTGGGACAGGGGGTTGAGACCCAGTACTTC.

V usage is TRBV6-1 and J usage is TRBJ2-3; TRBD1 agrees at 7 bases. Unmatched junction bases numbered 7, after V lost 2 bases and J lost 2 bases. The CDR3 runs 16 residues. In germline, CDR1 is MNHNS, CDR2 SASEGT. CDR3 sequence: CASSEPGQDFTDTQYF. The CDR3 coding sequence is TGTGCCAGCAGTGAACCCGGACAGGATTTCACAGATACGCAGTATTTT.

The rearrangement uses TRBV7-6 and TRBJ2-1, with D perhaps TRBD2 (5 bases). V lost 5 bases and J lost 1, with 6 bases in between. The CDR3 sequence is 13 residues long. The germline V gene encodes CDR1 SGHVS and CDR2 FNYEAQ. CDR3 nucleotides: TGTGCCAGCAGCGGGAGTTCCTACAATGAGCAGTTCTTC. As protein: CASSGSSYNEQFF.

The CDR3 DNA sequence: TGTGCCAGCAGCCAACCCAGGGGTGGAGATACGCAGTATTTT. Translation: CASSQPRGGDTQYF. This chain joins TRBV6-5 and TRBJ2-3; the D gene is possibly TRBD1 (6 bases). This CDR3 has 14 residues. Per germline, CDR1 MNHEY and CDR2 SVGAGI. V lost 6 bases, J lost 5 bases, and 15 bases lay in between.

Points on this clone: Other DNA sequences in the sample encode the same CDR3. DNA of the CDR3: TGTGCCAGCAGCTTCTCGGGGTCCTCCTACAATGAGCAGTTCTTC. It encodes CASSFSGSSYNEQFF. J is TRBJ2-1 and V is TRBV27; D is perhaps TRBD2 (5 bases). The CDR3 spans 15 residues. V lost 6 bases to trimming and J lost 0 bases, with 12 bases between them. Germline-derived CDR1 and CDR2 are MNHEY and SMNVEV (reference sequence).

In its sample, this clone was seen once. The chain is built from TRBV6-5 and TRBJ2-3, with 8 bases lining up with TRBD1. V lost 7 bases, J lost 1 base, and 7 bases stayed unmatched. This CDR3 is 15 amino acids long. Germline V gives CDR1 MNHEY, CDR2 SVGAGI. The CDR3 reads CASIPPGQGTDTQYF. The DNA of the CDR3 is TGTGCCAGCATCCCACCGGGACAGGGCACAGATACGCAGTATTTT.

The rearrangement joins TRBV11-2 to TRBJ1-1; 7 bases are a match to TRBD1. J was trimmed by 1 base and V by 4 bases; bases with no gene match: 9. The CDR3 has 16 amino acids. Germline CDR1 is SGHAT and CDR2 is FQNNGV. The CDR3 sequence: CASSSSGGLANTEAFF. In nucleotides, the CDR3 is TGTGCCAGCAGCTCCTCAGGGGGACTCGCGAACACTGAAGCTTTCTTT.

V is TRBV27 and J is TRBJ2-1; TRBD2 is a possible D gene (6 bases). Trimming removed 5 bases at V and 11 bases at J, with 16 bases between. Germline CDR1 reads MNHEY; CDR2 reads SMNVEV (reference sequence). There are 13 residues in the CDR3. For the CDR3, the DNA is TGTGCCAGCAGTCCTAGACTAGAGCCAAAGCAGTTCTTC. The encoded protein is CASSPRLEPKQFF.

This chain connects TRBV30 to TRBJ1-2; 11 nucleotides align to TRBD1. Germline V CDR1 and CDR2: GTSNPN, SVGIG (reference sequence). V shed 0 bases, J shed 8 bases, and the junction held 8 bases outside the gene matches. CDR3 size: 15 residues. The CDR3 region is CAWSVWTGGAGGYTF. CDR3 nucleotide sequence: TGTGCCTGGAGTGTATGGACAGGGGGCGCGGGGGGCTACACCTTC.

The V gene is TRBV10-3, the J gene TRBJ2-2, with unresolved D. Looked up from germline, CDR1 is ENHRY and CDR2 is SYGVKD. This CDR3 is 14 amino acids long. V shed 0 bases and J shed 6 bases, with 8 bases lying between them. The DNA for the CDR3 is TGTGCCATCAGTGAGTCCTTTGTTGCCGGGGAGCTGTTTTTT. Translating gives CAISESFVAGELFF.

The rearrangement links TRBV30 to TRBJ2-1; D is undetermined. This CDR3 is built from 18 residues. With 0 bases removed from V and 3 bases from J, the gap between germline ends came to 21 bases. Germline V lookup: CDR1 GTSNPN, CDR2 SVGIG (reference sequence). The CDR3 loop is CAWSVLRRTNTYYNEQFF. Written as DNA, the CDR3 is TGTGCCTGGAGTGTACTGCGCAGGACGAACACATACTACAATGAGCAGTTCTTC.

The chain is built from TRBV11-2 and TRBJ1-4; D is perhaps TRBD1 (5 bases). The germline gives CDR1 SGHAT, CDR2 FQNNGV. The CDR3 length is 15 residues. Trimming took 2 bases from V and 8 from J, leaving 15 bases between them. The CDR3 bases are TGTGCCAGCAGCTTACTAACAGGCTTAGGGGAAAAACTGTTTTTT. Its translation is CASSLLTGLGEKLFF.

Notes on this clone: The same CDR3 can be traced to other DNA sequences in this sample. V usage is TRBV9 and J usage is TRBJ2-7; 10 positions agree with TRBD1. V shed 0 bases, J shed 2 bases, and the junction held 2 bases outside the gene matches. Germline-derived CDR1 and CDR2 are SGDLS and YYNGEE. The CDR3 is 15 residues long. CDR3 in DNA: TGTGCCAGCAGCGTAGGTGGGACAGGGGCCTACGAGCAGTACTTC. It specifies CASSVGGTGAYEQYF.

V is TRBV27 and J is TRBJ1-2; 7 bases match TRBD1. Unmatched junction bases numbered 4, after V lost 2 bases and J lost 4 bases. The germline V gene encodes CDR1 MNHEY and CDR2 SMNVEV (reference sequence). There are 14 residues in the CDR3. CDR3 nucleotides: TGTGCCAGCAGTTTACGAGGGGGCAGCTATGGCTACACCTTC. Translating gives CASSLRGGSYGYTF.

The rearrangement uses TRBV18 and TRBJ2-6, with D unclear. V lost 6 bases to trimming and J lost 0 bases, with 18 bases between them. Germline values: CDR1 KGHSH, CDR2 LQKENI. The CDR3 spans 18 residues. CDR3 nucleotide sequence: TGTGCCAGCTCTTTAATCGCCCAGCAGAACTCTGGGGCCAACGTCCTGACTTTC. Protein sequence: CASSLIAQQNSGANVLTF.

The chain uses TRBV4-1 and TRBJ2-5; TRBD2 might be the D (6 bases). The germline V and J ends were trimmed by 0 bases and 5 bases, with 13 bases remaining between them. The germline V gene has CDR1 MGHRA and CDR2 YSYEKL. The CDR3 is made up of 15 amino acids. The CDR3 loop is CASSQDAGSWETQYF. DNA for the CDR3: TGCGCCAGCAGCCAAGATGCCGGGAGCTGGGAGACCCAGTACTTC.

V and J are TRBV12-5 and TRBJ1-5, with D perhaps matching TRBD1 (6 bases). There are 16 residues in the CDR3. Germline V CDR1 and CDR2: LGHNT, FRNRAP. V shed 4 bases and J shed 4 bases, with 17 bases lying between them. CDR3 in DNA: TGTGCTAGTGGTTCGCCGGGGGGGCCGGGAAATCAGCCCCAGCATTTT. Residues: CASGSPGGPGNQPQHF.

The CDR3 sequence: CASSTPEAGRGPNEQFF. The CDR3 bases are TGTGCCAGCAGCACACCTGAAGCGGGGCGAGGGCCCAATGAGCAGTTCTTC. The J gene is TRBJ2-1, the V gene TRBV7-9; 7 positions agree with TRBD2. The CDR3 spans 17 residues. The V segment lost 5 bases and the J segment 6 bases; nucleotides outside the gene matches: 16. Germline V gene data show CDR1 as SEHNR and CDR2 as FQNEAQ (reference sequence). The entire variable domain, with the rest obtained from reference TRBV7-9 and TRBJ2-1, is as follows: DTGVSQNPRHKITKRGQNVTFRCDPISEHNRLYWYRQTLGQGPEFLTYFQNEAQLEKSRLLSDRFSAERPKGSFSTLEIQRTEQGDSAMYLCASSTPEAGRGPNEQFFGPGTRLTVL.

The chain combines TRBV4-2 with TRBJ2-2; no reliable D call. Deletions cut 4 bases from V and 3 bases from J, with 18 bases between. This CDR3 is 17 amino acids long. In germline, CDR1 is LGHNA, CDR2 YNFKEQ. CDR3 protein: CASSLPEDPAYTGELFF. The CDR3 coding sequence is TGTGCCAGCAGCCTCCCCGAGGATCCCGCTTACACCGGGGAGCTGTTTTTT.

V and J are TRBV11-2 and TRBJ2-7; TRBD1 agrees at 7 bases. Germline V gene data show CDR1 as SGHAT and CDR2 as FQNNGV. This CDR3 contains 15 residues. J was trimmed by 4 bases and V by 0 bases; bases with no gene match: 6. CDR3 nucleotides: TGTGCCAGCAGCTTAGATCTGGGCAGGGGGTACGAGCAGTACTTC. Residues: CASSLDLGRGYEQYF.

The chain uses TRBV2 and TRBJ2-7; 9 positions agree with TRBD2. The CDR3 is 15 amino acids. The germline V gene encodes CDR1 SNHLY and CDR2 FYNNEI. V lost 3 bases, J lost 3 bases, and 6 bases stayed unmatched. The CDR3 sequence is CASSDGLAGNYEQYF. CDR3 nucleotides: TGTGCCAGCAGTGATGGGCTAGCGGGAAACTACGAGCAGTACTTC.

The CDR3 DNA follows: TGCGCCAGCAGTGACCCACAGGGAAGTGGCACCGGGGAGCTGTTTTTT. This gives the protein CASSDPQGSGTGELFF. J is TRBJ2-2 and V is TRBV10-1; D perhaps matches TRBD1 (6 bases). From germline, CDR1 is WNHNN and CDR2 SYGVQD (reference sequence). This CDR3 contains 16 residues. The ends were cut back, 3 bases at V and 4 bases at J, with 15 bases in the middle.

In its sample, this clone was seen once. V is TRBV28 and J is TRBJ2-3, with 8 nucleotides matching TRBD2. V lost 6 bases to trimming and J lost 13 bases; unmatched junction nucleotides: 12. This CDR3 region has 13 residues. CDR1 is MDHEN and CDR2 is SYDVKM in the germline V gene. CDR3 nucleotides: TGTGCCAGCAGGCCCTATATAGCGGGACGCGAGTATTTT. Amino acid sequence: CASRPYIAGREYF. Filled out from reference TRBV28 and TRBJ2-3, the complete variable domain reads DVKVTQSSRYLVKRTGEKVFLECVQDMDHENMFWYRQDPGLGLRLIYFSYDVKMKEKGDIPEGYSVSREKKERFSLILESASTNQTSMYLCASRPYIAGREYFGPGTRLTVL.

V is TRBV5-8 and J is TRBJ2-5, with 8 bases that match TRBD1. Germline lookup yields CDR1 SGHTS and CDR2 YDEGEE. This CDR3 spans 15 amino acids. With 5 bases clipped from V and 2 bases from J, the junction kept 8 bases outside the gene matches. The CDR3 DNA follows: TGTGCCAGCAGTGAACAGGGGGATGTGCAAGAGACCCAGTACTTC. It is translated as CASSEQGDVQETQYF.

V and J are TRBV6-5 and TRBJ1-4; perhaps TRBD1 as D (5 bases). The CDR3 is 16 residues long. Germline V gene data show CDR1 as MNHEY and CDR2 as SVGAGI. V shed 4 bases and J shed 0 bases, with 12 bases lying between them. The CDR3 is CASSSTTESTNEKLFF. CDR3 sequence (DNA): TGTGCCAGCAGTTCCACGACAGAGTCAACTAATGAAAAACTGTTTTTT.

The chain combines TRBV4-3 with TRBJ2-3; D ambiguous. Germline CDR1 LGHNA, CDR2 YSLEER. Trimming left V 0 bases short and J 0 bases short, with 16 bases between. The CDR3 has 18 residues. CDR3 protein: CASSQDWAAPGSTDTQYF. The CDR3 nucleotides are TGCGCCAGCAGCCAAGATTGGGCAGCCCCAGGTAGCACAGATACGCAGTATTTT.